Included here is one T cell receptor beta chain sequence, with context. The antigen is not known. This CDR3 has 14 residues. The V and J ends lost 2 bases and 3 bases respectively, with 11 bases between them. This sample is drawn from a study of CD8+CD57+ T cells in acquired aplastic anemia. TCR beta VDJ and CDR3 were profiled, and genomic DNA was the template. Using its own MiXCR run on the reads, TCRdb lists one record per CDR3 protein. The repertoire includes about 160,000 distinct CDR3 sequences, roughly 47% of them detected once, and over 0.95% sits in the top ten. The study, taken as a whole, reports: In CD8+ cells, Simpson's diversity showed no significant difference between patients and controls.

The sample comprised sorted CD4+, CD8+, or CD8+CD57+ T cells (not recorded which) from PBMCs. This receptor was taken from a human donor in good health. The rearrangement links TRBV12-3 or TRBV12-4 to TRBJ2-7; D is perhaps TRBD1 (5 bases). The DNA for the CDR3 is TGTGCCAGCAGTTTACAGGGTATAGGCTACGAGCAGTACTTC. It translates to CASSLQGIGYEQYF.